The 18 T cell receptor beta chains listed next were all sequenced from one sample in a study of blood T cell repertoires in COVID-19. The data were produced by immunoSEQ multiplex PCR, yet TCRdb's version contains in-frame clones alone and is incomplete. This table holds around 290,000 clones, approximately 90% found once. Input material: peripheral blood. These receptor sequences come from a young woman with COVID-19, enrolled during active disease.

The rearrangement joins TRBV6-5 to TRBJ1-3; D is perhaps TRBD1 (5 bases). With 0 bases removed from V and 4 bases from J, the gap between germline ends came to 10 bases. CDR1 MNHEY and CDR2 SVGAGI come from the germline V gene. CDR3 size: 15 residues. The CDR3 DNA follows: TGTGCCAGCAGTTACTCCGCTGGACAAGGAAACACCATATATTTT. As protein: CASSYSAGQGNTIYF.

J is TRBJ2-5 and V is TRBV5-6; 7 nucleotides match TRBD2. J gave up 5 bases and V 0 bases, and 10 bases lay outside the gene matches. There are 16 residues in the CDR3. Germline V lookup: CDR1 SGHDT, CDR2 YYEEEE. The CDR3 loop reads CASSLAAGRARETQYF. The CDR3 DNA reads TGTGCCAGCAGCTTGGCCGCGGGGAGGGCCCGCGAGACCCAGTACTTC.

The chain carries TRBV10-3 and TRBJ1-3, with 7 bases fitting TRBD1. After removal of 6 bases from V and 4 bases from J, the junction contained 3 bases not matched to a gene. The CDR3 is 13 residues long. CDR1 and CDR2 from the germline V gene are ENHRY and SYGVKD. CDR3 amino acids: CAISQGQGNTIYF. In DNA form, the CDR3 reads TGTGCCATCAGCCAGGGACAGGGAAACACCATATATTTT.

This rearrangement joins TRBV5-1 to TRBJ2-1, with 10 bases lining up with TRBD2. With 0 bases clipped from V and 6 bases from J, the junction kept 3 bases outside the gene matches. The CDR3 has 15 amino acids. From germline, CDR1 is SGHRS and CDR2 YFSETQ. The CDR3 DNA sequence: TGCGCCAGCAGCTTGGCCGCTAGCGGGAGCAATGAGCAGTTCTTC. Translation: CASSLAASGSNEQFF.

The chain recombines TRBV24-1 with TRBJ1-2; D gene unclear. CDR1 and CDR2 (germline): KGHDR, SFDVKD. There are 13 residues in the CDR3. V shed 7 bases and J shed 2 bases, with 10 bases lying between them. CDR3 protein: CATSTHTNYGYTF. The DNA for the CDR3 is TGTGCCACCAGCACCCACACAAACTATGGCTACACCTTC.

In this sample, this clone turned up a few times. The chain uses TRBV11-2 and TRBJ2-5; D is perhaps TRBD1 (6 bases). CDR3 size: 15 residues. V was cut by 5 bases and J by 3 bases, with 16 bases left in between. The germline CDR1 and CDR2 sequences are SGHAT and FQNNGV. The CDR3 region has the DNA TGTGCCAGCAGCCCACAGGGCTCGGAAGAAGAGACCCAGTACTTC. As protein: CASSPQGSEEETQYF.

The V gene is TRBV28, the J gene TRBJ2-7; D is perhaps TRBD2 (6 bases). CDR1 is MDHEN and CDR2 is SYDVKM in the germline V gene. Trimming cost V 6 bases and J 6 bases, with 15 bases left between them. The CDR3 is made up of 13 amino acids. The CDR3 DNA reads TGTGCCAGCAGGCCCGGAGTAGCGGCCGAGCAGTACTTC. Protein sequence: CASRPGVAAEQYF.

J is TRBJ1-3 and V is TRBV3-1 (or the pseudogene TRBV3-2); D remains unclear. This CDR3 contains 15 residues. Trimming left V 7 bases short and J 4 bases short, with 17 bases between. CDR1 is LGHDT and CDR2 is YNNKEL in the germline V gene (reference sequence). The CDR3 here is CASMNNAGLGNTIYF. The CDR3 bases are TGTGCCAGCATGAACAATGCTGGACTCGGAAACACCATATATTTT.

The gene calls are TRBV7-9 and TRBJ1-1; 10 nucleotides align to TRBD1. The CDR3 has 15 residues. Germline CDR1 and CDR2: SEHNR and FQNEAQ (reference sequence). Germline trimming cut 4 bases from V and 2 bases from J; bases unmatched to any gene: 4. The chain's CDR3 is CASSSWTGGNTEAFF. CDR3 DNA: TGTGCCAGCAGCTCATGGACAGGGGGAAACACTGAAGCTTTCTTT.

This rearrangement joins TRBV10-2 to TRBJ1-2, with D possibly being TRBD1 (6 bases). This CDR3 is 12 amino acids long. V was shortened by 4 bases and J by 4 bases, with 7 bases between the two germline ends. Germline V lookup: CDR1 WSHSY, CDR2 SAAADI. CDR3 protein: CASSVGGYGYTF. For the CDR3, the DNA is TGCGCCAGCAGTGTAGGGGGCTATGGCTACACCTTC.

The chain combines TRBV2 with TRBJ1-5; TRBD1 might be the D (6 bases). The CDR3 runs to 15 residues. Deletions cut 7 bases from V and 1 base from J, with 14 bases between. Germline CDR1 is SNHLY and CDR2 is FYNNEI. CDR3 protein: CASTIQGLSNQPQHF. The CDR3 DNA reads TGTGCCAGCACCATTCAGGGGTTGAGCAATCAGCCCCAGCATTTT.

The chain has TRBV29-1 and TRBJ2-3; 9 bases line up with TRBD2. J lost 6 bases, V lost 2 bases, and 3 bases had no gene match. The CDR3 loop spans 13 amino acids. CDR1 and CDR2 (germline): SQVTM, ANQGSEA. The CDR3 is CSVEPTSGDTQYF. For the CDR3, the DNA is TGCAGCGTTGAACCCACTAGCGGGGATACGCAGTATTTT.

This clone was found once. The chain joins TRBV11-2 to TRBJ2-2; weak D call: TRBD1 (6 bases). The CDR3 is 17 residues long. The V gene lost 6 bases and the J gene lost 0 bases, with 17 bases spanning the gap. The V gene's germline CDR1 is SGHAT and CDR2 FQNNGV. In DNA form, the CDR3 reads TGTGCCAGCAGTTTAAATATTGCAGGGGCGAACACCGGGGAGCTGTTTTTT. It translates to CASSLNIAGANTGELFF.

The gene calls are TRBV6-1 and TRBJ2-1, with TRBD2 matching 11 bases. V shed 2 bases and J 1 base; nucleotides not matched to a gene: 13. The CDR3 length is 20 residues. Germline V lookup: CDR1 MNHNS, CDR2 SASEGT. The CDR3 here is CASSESRGLSGRASYNEQFF. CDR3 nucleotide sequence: TGTGCCAGCAGTGAAAGCAGGGGGCTTAGCGGGAGGGCTTCCTACAATGAGCAGTTCTTC.

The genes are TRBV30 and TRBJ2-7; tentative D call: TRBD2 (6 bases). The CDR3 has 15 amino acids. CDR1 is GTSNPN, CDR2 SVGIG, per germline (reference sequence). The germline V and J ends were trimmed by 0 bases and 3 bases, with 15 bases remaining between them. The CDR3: CAWSVQAGWGYEQYF. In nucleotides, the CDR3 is TGTGCCTGGAGTGTACAAGCGGGTTGGGGCTACGAGCAGTACTTC.

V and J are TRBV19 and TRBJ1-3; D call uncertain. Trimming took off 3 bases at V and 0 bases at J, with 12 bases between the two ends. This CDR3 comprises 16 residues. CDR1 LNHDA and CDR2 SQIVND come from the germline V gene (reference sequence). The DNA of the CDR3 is TGTGCCAGTAGTATCGTGCAGCGAAGCTCTGGAAACACCATATATTTT. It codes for CASSIVQRSSGNTIYF.

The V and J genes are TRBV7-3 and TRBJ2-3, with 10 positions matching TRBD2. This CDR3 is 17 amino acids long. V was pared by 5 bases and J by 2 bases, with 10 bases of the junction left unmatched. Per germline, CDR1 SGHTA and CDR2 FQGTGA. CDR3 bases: TGTGCCAGCAGCCCCTCCCCGACTAGCGGGTTCACAGATACGCAGTATTTT. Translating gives CASSPSPTSGFTDTQYF.

The CDR3 reads CARYSTGGKYGYTF. As DNA, the CDR3 is TGCGCCAGATACTCGACAGGGGGGAAGTATGGCTACACCTTC. The chain employs TRBV5-1 and TRBJ1-2; 9 bases match TRBD1. V shed 8 bases, J shed 5 bases, and the junction held 10 bases outside the gene matches. The V gene's germline CDR1 is SGHRS and CDR2 YFSETQ. The CDR3 totals 14 residues.